The following is a T cell receptor beta chain sequence with its context. Then a second PCR, running roughly 7 to 11 cycles, was carried out with a sample-barcoded 5' primer and a J-beta primer mix. TCRdb recomputed calls from the 5' RACE reads with MiXCR, one row per CDR3 protein. The table includes roughly 1,100,000 distinct CDR3 sequences, 20% to 25% detected once. The CDR3 is made up of 14 amino acids. Germline CDR1 is SQVTM and CDR2 is ANQGSEA. This entry belongs to a study of blood T cells in healthy people across ages. The sample also formed part of further work on T cells of mothers and their children.

The sample taken for sequencing was blood. The sequence was obtained from a girl aged 2-10 years in good health. The chain carries TRBV29-1 and TRBJ2-5, with 11 bases aligning to TRBD2. The end of the DNA is better explained by TRBJ2-1, so the J call may be wrong. The CDR3 loop reads CSVGVAGGSNEQFF. CDR3 sequence (DNA): TGCAGCGTGGGGGTAGCGGGAGGGTCTAATGAGCAGTTCTTC.